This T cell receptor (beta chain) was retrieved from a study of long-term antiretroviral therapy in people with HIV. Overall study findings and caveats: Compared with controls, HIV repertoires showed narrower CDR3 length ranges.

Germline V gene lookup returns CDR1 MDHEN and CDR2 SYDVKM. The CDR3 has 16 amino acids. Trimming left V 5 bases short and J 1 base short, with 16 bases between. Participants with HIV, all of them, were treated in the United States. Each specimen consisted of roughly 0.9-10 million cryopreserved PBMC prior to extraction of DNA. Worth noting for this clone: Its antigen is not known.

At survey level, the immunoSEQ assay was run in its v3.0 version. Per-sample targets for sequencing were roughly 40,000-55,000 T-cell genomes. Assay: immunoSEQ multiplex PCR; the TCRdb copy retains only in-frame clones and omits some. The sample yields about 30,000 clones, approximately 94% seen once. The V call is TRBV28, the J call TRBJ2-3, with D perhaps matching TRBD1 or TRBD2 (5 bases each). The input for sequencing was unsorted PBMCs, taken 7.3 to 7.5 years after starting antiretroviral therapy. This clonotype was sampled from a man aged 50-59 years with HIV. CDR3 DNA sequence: TGTGCCAGCAGTCTCCAACGGGGCGCGGGCACAGATACGCAGTATTTT. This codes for CASSLQRGAGTDTQYF.